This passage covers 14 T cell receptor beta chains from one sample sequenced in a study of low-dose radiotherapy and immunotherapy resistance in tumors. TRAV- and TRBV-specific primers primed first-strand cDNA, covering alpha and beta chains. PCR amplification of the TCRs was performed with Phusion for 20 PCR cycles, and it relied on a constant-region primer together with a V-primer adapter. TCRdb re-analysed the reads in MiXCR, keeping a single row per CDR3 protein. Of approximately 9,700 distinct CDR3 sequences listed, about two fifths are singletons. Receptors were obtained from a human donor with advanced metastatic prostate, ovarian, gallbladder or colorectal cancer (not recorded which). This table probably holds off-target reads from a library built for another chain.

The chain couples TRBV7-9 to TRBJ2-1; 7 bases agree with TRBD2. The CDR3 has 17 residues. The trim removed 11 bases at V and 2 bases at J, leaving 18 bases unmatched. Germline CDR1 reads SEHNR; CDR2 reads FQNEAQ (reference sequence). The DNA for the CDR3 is TGTGCCCCCGAGGCTTGGTTGGGACTACCTACCTACAATGAGCAGTTCTTC. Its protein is CAPEAWLGLPTYNEQFF.

The CDR3 DNA follows: TGTGCCACCAGCAGAGATAGGGCAGCCAAGCAGGATCAGCCCCAGCATTTT. This encodes CATSRDRAAKQDQPQHF. The rearrangement joins TRBV15 to TRBJ1-5, with D uncertain. Trimming cost V 0 bases and J 5 bases, with 17 bases left between them. The CDR3 has 17 residues. Germline loops: CDR1 LNHNV, CDR2 YYDKDF (reference sequence).

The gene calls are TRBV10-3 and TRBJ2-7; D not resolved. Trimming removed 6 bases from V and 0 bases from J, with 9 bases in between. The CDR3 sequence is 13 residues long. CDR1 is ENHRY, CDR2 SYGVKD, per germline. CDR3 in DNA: TGTGCCATCAGGGAGAGGAGCTCCTACGAGCAGTACTTC. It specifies CAIRERSSYEQYF.

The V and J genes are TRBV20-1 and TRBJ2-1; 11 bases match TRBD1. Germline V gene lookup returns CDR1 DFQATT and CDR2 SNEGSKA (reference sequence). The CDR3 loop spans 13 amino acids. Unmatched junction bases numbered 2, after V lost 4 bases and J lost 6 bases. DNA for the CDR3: TGCAGTGCTACTGGGACAGGGGGCAATGAGCAGTTCTTC. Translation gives CSATGTGGNEQFF.

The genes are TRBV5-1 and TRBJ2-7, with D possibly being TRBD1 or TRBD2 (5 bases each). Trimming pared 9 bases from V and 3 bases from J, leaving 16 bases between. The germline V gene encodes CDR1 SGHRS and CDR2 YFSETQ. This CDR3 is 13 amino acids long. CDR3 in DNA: TGCGCCACCCTAAGGGACCACGTCTACGAGCAGTACTTC. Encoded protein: CATLRDHVYEQYF.

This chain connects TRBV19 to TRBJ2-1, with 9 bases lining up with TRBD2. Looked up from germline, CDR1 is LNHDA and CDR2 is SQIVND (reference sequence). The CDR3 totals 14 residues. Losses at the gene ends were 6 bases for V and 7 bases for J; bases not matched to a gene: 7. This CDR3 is CASSYSGGRNEQFF. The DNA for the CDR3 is TGTGCCAGTAGCTATAGCGGGGGTAGGAATGAGCAGTTCTTC.

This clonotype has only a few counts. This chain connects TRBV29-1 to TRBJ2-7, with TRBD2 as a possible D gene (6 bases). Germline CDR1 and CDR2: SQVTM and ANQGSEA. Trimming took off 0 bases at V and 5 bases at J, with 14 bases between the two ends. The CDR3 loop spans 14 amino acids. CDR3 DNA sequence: TGCAGCGTTGAAGATCACGGCCCGGGGGACGAGCAGTACTTC. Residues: CSVEDHGPGDEQYF.

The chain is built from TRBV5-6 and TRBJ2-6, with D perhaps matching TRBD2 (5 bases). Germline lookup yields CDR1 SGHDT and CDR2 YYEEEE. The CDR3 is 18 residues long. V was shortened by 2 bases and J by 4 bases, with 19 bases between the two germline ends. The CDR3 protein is CASSFSRRGPGGANVLTF. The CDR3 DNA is TGTGCCAGCAGCTTCTCCCGACGAGGGCCAGGAGGGGCCAACGTCCTGACTTTC. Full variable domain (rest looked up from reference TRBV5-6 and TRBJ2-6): DAGVTQSPTHLIKTRGQQVTLRCSPKSGHDTVSWYQQALGQGPQFIFQYYEEEERQRGNFPDRFSGHQFPNYSSELNVNALLLGDSALYLCASSFSRRGPGGANVLTFGAGSRLTVL.

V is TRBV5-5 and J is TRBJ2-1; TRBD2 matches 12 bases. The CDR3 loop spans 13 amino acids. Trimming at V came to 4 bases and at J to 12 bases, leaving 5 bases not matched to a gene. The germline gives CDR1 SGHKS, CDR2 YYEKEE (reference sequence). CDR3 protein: CASSRLAGELQFF. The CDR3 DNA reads TGTGCCAGCAGCCGACTAGCGGGGGAGCTGCAGTTCTTC.

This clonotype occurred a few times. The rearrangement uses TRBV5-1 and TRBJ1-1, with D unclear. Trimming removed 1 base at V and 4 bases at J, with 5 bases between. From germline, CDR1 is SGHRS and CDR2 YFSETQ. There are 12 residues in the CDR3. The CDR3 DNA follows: TGCGCCAGCAGCTTGAGTGGCACTGAAGCTTTCTTT. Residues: CASSLSGTEAFF.

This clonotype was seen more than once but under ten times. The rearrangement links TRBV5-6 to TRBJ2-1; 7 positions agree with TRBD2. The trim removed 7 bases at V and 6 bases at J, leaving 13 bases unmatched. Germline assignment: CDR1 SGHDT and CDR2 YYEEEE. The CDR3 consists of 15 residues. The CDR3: CASAPRRGYGNEQFF. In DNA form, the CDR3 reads TGTGCCAGCGCCCCCCGGCGGGGGTACGGCAATGAGCAGTTCTTC.

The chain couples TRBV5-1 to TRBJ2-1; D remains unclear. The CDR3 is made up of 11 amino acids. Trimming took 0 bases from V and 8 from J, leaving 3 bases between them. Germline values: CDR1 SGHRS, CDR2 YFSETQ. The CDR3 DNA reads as TGCGCCAGCAGCTTGGAGGATGAGCAGTTCTTC. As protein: CASSLEDEQFF.

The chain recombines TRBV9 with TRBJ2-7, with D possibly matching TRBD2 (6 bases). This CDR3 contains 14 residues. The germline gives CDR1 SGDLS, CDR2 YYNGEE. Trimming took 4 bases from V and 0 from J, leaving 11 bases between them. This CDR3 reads CASSPGDRSYEQYF. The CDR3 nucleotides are TGTGCCAGCAGCCCGGGGGACCGCTCCTACGAGCAGTACTTC.

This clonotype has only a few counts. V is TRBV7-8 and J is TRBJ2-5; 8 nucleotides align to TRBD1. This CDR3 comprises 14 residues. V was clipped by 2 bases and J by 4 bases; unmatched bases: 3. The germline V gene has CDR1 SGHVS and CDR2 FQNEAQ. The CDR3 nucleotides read TGTGCCAGCAGCTTAAGAGACAGGGGAGAGACCCAGTACTTC. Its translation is CASSLRDRGETQYF. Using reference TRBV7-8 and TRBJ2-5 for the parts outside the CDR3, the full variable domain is GAGVSQSPRYKVAKRGQDVALRCDPISGHVSLFWYQQALGQGPEFLTYFQNEAQLDKSGLPSDRFFAERPEGSVSTLKIQRTQQEDSAVYLCASSLRDRGETQYFGPGTRLLVL.